Described below is a single TCR beta chain sequence and its context. Its antigen is still unknown. The data derive from a study of response to subunit inactivated influenza vaccine. Regarding the study as a whole: Authors suggested few new T cells are recruited by each seasonal influenza vaccination.

TCRdb passed the RT-PCR reads through MiXCR, listing each CDR3 protein once. This sample yields approximately 290,000 distinct CDR3 sequences, of which 22% are seen a single time; about 9.3% belongs to the top ten. Per germline, CDR1 MNHEY and CDR2 SMNVEV (reference sequence). V was shortened by 3 bases and J by 10 bases, with 16 bases between the two germline ends. The CDR3 contains 14 residues. This material consisted of PBMCs from blood, taken about 20 months after vaccination. This chain links TRBV27 with TRBJ2-4, with D possibly TRBD2 on 5 matching bases. This clonotype was obtained from a man aged 45-69 years who received an inactivated influenza vaccine. In nucleotides, the CDR3 is TGTGCCAGCAGTTTTTCGCCCCTCGGGGATATTCAGTACTTC. It codes for CASSFSPLGDIQYF.